Listed below are T cell receptor beta chains from one sample, sequenced in a study of T-cell memory formation after mild COVID-19. TCRdb used MiXCR to reprocess the 5' RACE reads, holding one entry per CDR3 protein. This table holds 190,000 or so distinct CDR3 sequences, around 26% found once. Sequencing used PBMCs or a T cell subset sorted from them (not recorded which). The receptors shown here come from an adult woman who had mild COVID-19 (a few samples of this study predate the infection). Cell type and time point are not known. CDR3s leave out the opening cysteine and the closing phenylalanine or tryptophan. Part of the rows lack a size; the others show once, few, many or a class for expanded clones.

V gene: TRBV12-3/TRBV12-4
J gene: TRBJ2-7
clone size: few
CDR3 protein: ASSFLQAHEQY

V gene: TRBV6-2/TRBV6-3
J gene: TRBJ2-7
clone size: few
CDR3 protein: ASRAPWSGATPYEQY

V gene: TRBV24-1
J gene: TRBJ2-3
clone size: .
CDR3 protein: ATRGTSGSPWGSVDTQY

V gene: TRBV18
J gene: TRBJ1-2
clone size: .
CDR3 protein: ASSPGQVNYGYT

V gene: TRBV20-1
J gene: TRBJ1-2
clone size: .
CDR3 protein: SANRRDNYGYT

V gene: TRBV7-2
J gene: TRBJ2-3
clone size: few
CDR3 protein: ASSLVDYPTDTQY

V gene: TRBV7-9
J gene: TRBJ1-2
clone size: .
CDR3 protein: ASSLVAAVGGYYGYT

V gene: TRBV7-9
J gene: TRBJ1-3
clone size: few
CDR3 protein: ASSLVASGPSGNTIY

V gene: TRBV24-1
J gene: TRBJ2-1
clone size: .
CDR3 protein: ATSSGRDNEQF

V gene: TRBV11-3
J gene: TRBJ2-4
clone size: .
CDR3 protein: ASSSEASGSMNIQY

V gene: TRBV5-1
J gene: TRBJ1-1
clone size: .
CDR3 protein: ASSYGDGEAF

V gene: TRBV7-2
J gene: TRBJ2-2
clone size: .
CDR3 protein: ASSLDGTGFAELF

V gene: TRBV7-2
J gene: TRBJ2-7
clone size: .
CDR3 protein: ASSPTAGQGTEQY

V gene: TRBV2
J gene: TRBJ2-1
clone size: .
CDR3 protein: ASSPPGRHNEQF

V gene: TRBV24-1
J gene: TRBJ2-1
clone size: .
CDR3 protein: ATSDLGQGTNEQF

V gene: TRBV3-1
J gene: TRBJ2-2
clone size: .
CDR3 protein: ASSQDVARGGELF

V gene: TRBV4-2
J gene: TRBJ2-1
clone size: .
CDR3 protein: ASSQELLQGSYNEQF

V gene: TRBV18
J gene: TRBJ2-5
clone size: .
CDR3 protein: ASSPRTGKETQY

V gene: TRBV12-3/TRBV12-4
J gene: TRBJ1-5
clone size: .
CDR3 protein: ASNTQGVGSQPQH

V gene: TRBV7-2
J gene: TRBJ2-1
clone size: .
CDR3 protein: ASSSRYRATYNEQF

V gene: TRBV3-1
J gene: TRBJ2-2
clone size: .
CDR3 protein: ASSQGQRGNTGELF

V gene: TRBV9
J gene: TRBJ2-3
clone size: few
CDR3 protein: ASSVASGGPSTDTQY

V gene: TRBV9
J gene: TRBJ2-7
clone size: .
CDR3 protein: ASSKGQASEQY

V gene: TRBV5-1
J gene: TRBJ1-5
clone size: .
CDR3 protein: ASTPRGGNQPQH

V gene: TRBV7-9
J gene: TRBJ1-5
clone size: .
CDR3 protein: ASSSARTGDGQPQH

V gene: TRBV6-1
J gene: TRBJ1-1
clone size: once
CDR3 protein: ASSRTLVGPGRTEAF

V gene: TRBV24-1
J gene: TRBJ2-3
clone size: few
CDR3 protein: ATSDPLKREGVDTQY

V gene: TRBV12-3/TRBV12-4
J gene: TRBJ2-1
clone size: .
CDR3 protein: ASSLLESGLENEQF

V gene: TRBV19
J gene: TRBJ2-7
clone size: few
CDR3 protein: ASSPRWDEQY

V gene: TRBV14
J gene: TRBJ2-1
clone size: .
CDR3 protein: ASSPYSGAYSYNEQF

V gene: TRBV29-1
J gene: TRBJ2-5
clone size: .
CDR3 protein: SVEEGRGKQETQY

V gene: TRBV6-5
J gene: TRBJ2-3
clone size: few
CDR3 protein: ASSPLTSPSTDTQY

V gene: TRBV9
J gene: TRBJ1-2
clone size: once
CDR3 protein: ASSVGESWNYGYT

V gene: TRBV18
J gene: TRBJ1-5
clone size: .
CDR3 protein: ASSPGQGGNQPQH

V gene: TRBV19
J gene: TRBJ1-1
clone size: .
CDR3 protein: AGRGQGTTEAF

V gene: TRBV12-3/TRBV12-4
J gene: TRBJ2-3
clone size: few
CDR3 protein: ASRPPSGRRTDTQY

V gene: TRBV7-8
J gene: TRBJ2-7
clone size: .
CDR3 protein: ASSLISSGRVREQY

V gene: TRBV20-1
J gene: TRBJ2-1
clone size: .
CDR3 protein: SASHHESSYNEQF

V gene: TRBV27
J gene: TRBJ2-7
clone size: .
CDR3 protein: ASSLIASEQY

V gene: TRBV12-3/TRBV12-4
J gene: TRBJ2-5
clone size: .
CDR3 protein: ASRMTEGTQY

V gene: TRBV9
J gene: TRBJ2-2
clone size: .
CDR3 protein: ASSTRQGTSYTGELF

V gene: TRBV5-1
J gene: TRBJ2-5
clone size: few
CDR3 protein: ASSLVGEETQY

V gene: TRBV12-3/TRBV12-4
J gene: TRBJ2-2
clone size: .
CDR3 protein: ASSLVQDPTGELF

V gene: TRBV5-1
J gene: TRBJ1-1
clone size: .
CDR3 protein: ASSWAPGFRNTEAF

V gene: TRBV9
J gene: TRBJ2-1
clone size: few
CDR3 protein: ASSPSAGGEQF

V gene: TRBV6-5
J gene: TRBJ2-4
clone size: .
CDR3 protein: ASSLRGDIQY

V gene: TRBV27
J gene: TRBJ1-1
clone size: few
CDR3 protein: ASSLTVGRTEAF

V gene: TRBV5-5
J gene: TRBJ2-2
clone size: .
CDR3 protein: ASSLEYTGELF

V gene: TRBV15
J gene: TRBJ2-3
clone size: .
CDR3 protein: ATSMLAGGGDTQY

V gene: TRBV5-6
J gene: TRBJ2-1
clone size: .
CDR3 protein: ASRDYSGRHSYNEQF

V gene: TRBV4-3
J gene: TRBJ1-1
clone size: .
CDR3 protein: ASSQVTEMNTEAF

V gene: TRBV11-2
J gene: TRBJ2-7
clone size: .
CDR3 protein: ASRKRQGPYEQY

V gene: TRBV20-1
J gene: TRBJ1-2
clone size: .
CDR3 protein: SARAPPYHLNYGYT

V gene: TRBV3-1
J gene: TRBJ2-7
clone size: few
CDR3 protein: ASSQTGTGVYEQY

V gene: TRBV9
J gene: TRBJ1-3
clone size: .
CDR3 protein: ASSVGSISGNTIY